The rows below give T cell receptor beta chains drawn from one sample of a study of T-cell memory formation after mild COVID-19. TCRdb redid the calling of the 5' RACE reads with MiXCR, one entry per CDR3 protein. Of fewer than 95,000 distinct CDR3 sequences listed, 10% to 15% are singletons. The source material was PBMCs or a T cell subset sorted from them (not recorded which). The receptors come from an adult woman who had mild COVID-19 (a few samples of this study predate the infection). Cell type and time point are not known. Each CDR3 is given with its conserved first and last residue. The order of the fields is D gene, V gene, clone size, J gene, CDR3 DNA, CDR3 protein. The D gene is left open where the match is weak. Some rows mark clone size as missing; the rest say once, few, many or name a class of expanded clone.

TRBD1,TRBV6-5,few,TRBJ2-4,TGTGCCAGCAGCCCCAGGGACAGAGACATTCAGTACTTC,CASSPRDRDIQYF
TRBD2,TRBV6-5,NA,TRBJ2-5,TGTGCCAGCAGTATACTAGCGGGACGCGAGACCCAGTACTTC,CASSILAGRETQYF
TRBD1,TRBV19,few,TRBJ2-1,TGTGCCAGTAGTATAGAGCAGGGGGCCTACAATGAGCAGTTCTTC,CASSIEQGAYNEQFF
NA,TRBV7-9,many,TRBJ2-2,TGTGCCAGCAGCTTACTCCCTGGGGAGTCCGCCGGGGAGCTGTTTTTT,CASSLLPGESAGELFF
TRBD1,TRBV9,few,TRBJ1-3,TGTGCCAGCAGCGAAGGGACAGGCGGTGGAAACACCATATATTTT,CASSEGTGGGNTIYF
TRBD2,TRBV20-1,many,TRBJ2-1,TGCAGTGCTAGAGTTCTAGCGGGAGGCCTAGGGGGTGAGCAGTTCTTC,CSARVLAGGLGGEQFF
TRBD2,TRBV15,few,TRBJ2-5,TGTGCCACCAGCAACCAGGGAGGTAGCGGGGGATACCAAGAGACCCAGTACTTC,CATSNQGGSGGYQETQYF
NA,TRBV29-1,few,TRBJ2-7,TGCAGCGTTGAAGGCGGACAGGCCGGGAGGGCCTACGAGCAGTACTTC,CSVEGGQAGRAYEQYF
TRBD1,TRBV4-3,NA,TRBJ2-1,TGCGCCAGCAGCCAAGATTTGTCACAGGGGGATGTTGAGCAGTTCTTC,CASSQDLSQGDVEQFF
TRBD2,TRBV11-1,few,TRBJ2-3,TGTGCCAGCAGCTACCCCGGGGGGAGAGCAGATACGCAGTATTTT,CASSYPGGRADTQYF
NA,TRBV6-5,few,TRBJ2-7,TGTGCCAGCAGTTACTCGAACAGGGACGAGCAGTACTTC,CASSYSNRDEQYF
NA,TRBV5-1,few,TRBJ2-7,TGCGCCAGCAGCTTGGCGCAGGGAGGCTCCTACGAGCAGTACTTC,CASSLAQGGSYEQYF
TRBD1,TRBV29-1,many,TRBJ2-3,TGCAGCGGCCGACAGGGGGGACACACAGATACGCAGTATTTT,CSGRQGGHTDTQYF
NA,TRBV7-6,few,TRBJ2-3,TGTGCCAGCAGCTTGGACAGCAGTATCACAGATACGCAGTATTTT,CASSLDSSITDTQYF
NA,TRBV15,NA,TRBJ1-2,TGTGCCACCAGCAGAGCAGGGAACTATGGCTACACCTTC,CATSRAGNYGYTF
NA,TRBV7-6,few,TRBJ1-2,TGTGCCAGCAGCGAGGGCAGGTTCCCAACTGGGTATGGCTACACCTTC,CASSEGRFPTGYGYTF
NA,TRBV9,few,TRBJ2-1,TGTGCCAGCAGCGTAGCTGGGGGAACTAGCTCCTACAATGAGCAGTTCTTC,CASSVAGGTSSYNEQFF
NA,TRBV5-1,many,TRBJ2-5,TGCGCCAGCAGCTTGGCCACCGGGGGAGAGACCCAGTACTTC,CASSLATGGETQYF
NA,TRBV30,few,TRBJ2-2,TGTGCCTGGAGTCCGTTAGGGGGTCCCTCCGGGGAGCTGTTTTTT,CAWSPLGGPSGELFF
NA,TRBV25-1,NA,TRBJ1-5,TGTGCCAGCAGCCCGACAGAATATAGCAATCAGCCCCAGCATTTT,CASSPTEYSNQPQHF
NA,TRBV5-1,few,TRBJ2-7,TGCGCCAGCAGCTTGGAAGGGGGATTTAACATCTACGAGCAGTACTTC,CASSLEGGFNIYEQYF
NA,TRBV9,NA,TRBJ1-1,TGTGCCAGCAGCGTAGCTAAGGAGGGGCTAAGGACCACTGAAGCTTTCTTT,CASSVAKEGLRTTEAFF
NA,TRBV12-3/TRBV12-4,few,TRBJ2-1,TGTGCCAGCACCGCCAGAGCGGGACACTACAATGAGCAGTTCTTC,CASTARAGHYNEQFF
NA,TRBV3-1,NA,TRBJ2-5,TGTGCCAGCAGCCAAGATTCTGACGGGGCTCGGGAGACCCAGTACTTC,CASSQDSDGARETQYF
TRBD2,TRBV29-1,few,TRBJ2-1,TGCAGCGCCCTAGTTGGGACTAGCGACTACAATGAGCAGTTCTTC,CSALVGTSDYNEQFF
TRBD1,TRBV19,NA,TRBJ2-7,TGTGCCAGTAGTGAAAAACAGGGGTCCCACGAGCAGTACTTC,CASSEKQGSHEQYF
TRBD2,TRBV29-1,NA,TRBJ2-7,TGCAGCGTTGAAGAAAAACTAGCGGGACGCTCCTACGAGCAGTACTTC,CSVEEKLAGRSYEQYF
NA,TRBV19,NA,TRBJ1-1,TGTGCCAGTAGCCTTGGGGGCGCTGAAGCTTTCTTT,CASSLGGAEAFF
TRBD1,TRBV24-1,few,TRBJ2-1,TGTGCCACCAGTGCGAACAGGGGAGAGAGCGAGCAGTTCTTC,CATSANRGESEQFF
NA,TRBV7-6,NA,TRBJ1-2,TGTGCCAGCAGCCCCGCAATTGGGGGCTACTATGGCTACACCTTC,CASSPAIGGYYGYTF
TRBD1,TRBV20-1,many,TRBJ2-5,TGCAGTGCTGATGACAGGGGGAAGGCGGTAGAGACCCAGTACTTC,CSADDRGKAVETQYF
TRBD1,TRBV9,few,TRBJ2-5,TGTGCCAGCAGCGGACAGGGCCAGGAGACCCAGTACTTC,CASSGQGQETQYF
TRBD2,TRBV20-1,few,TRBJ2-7,TGCAGTGCTAGAGATGTCGGGGGAGGGCCTTGGCAGTACTTC,CSARDVGGGPWQYF
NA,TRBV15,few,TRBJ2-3,TGTGCCACCAGCAGGGGAAGGGGGGATATGAGCACAGATACGCAGTATTTT,CATSRGRGDMSTDTQYF
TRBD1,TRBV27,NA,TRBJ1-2,TGTGCCAGCCGCGCCGGGACAGGGAGTTTGTATGGCTACACCTTC,CASRAGTGSLYGYTF
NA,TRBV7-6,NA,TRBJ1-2,TGTGCCAGCAGCCAAGAACAGGGCTATGGCTACACCTTC,CASSQEQGYGYTF
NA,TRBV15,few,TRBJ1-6,TGTGCCACCAGCACTCGGGGGTCCTATAATTCACCCCTCCACTTT,CATSTRGSYNSPLHF
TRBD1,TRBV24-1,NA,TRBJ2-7,TGTGCCACCAGTGAAAAAGGGACAGGGGGTTTCTACGAGCAGTACTTC,CATSEKGTGGFYEQYF
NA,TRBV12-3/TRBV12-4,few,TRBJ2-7,TGTGCCAGCAGTGATGAGTCGGTGGACTACGAGCAGTACTTC,CASSDESVDYEQYF
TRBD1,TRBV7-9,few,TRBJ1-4,TGTGCCAGCAGCCCCCGGACAGGGGAAATGGGTAATGAAAAACTGTTTTTT,CASSPRTGEMGNEKLFF
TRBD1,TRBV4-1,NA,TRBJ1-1,TGCGCCAGCAGCCAAGATTCGGTGGCAGGGGGGAGCATGAACACTGAAGCTTTCTTT,CASSQDSVAGGSMNTEAFF
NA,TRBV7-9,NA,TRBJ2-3,TGTGCCAGCAGCCATTTAGCGGAGGAGGCAGATACGCAGTATTTT,CASSHLAEEADTQYF
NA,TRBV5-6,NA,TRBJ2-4,TGTGCCAGCAGCTTGATGGGGGACATTCAGTACTTC,CASSLMGDIQYF
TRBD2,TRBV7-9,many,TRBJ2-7,TGTGCCAGCAGCCCCGCGGGGCGGACTAGCGTTACGCTGGAGCAGTACTTC,CASSPAGRTSVTLEQYF
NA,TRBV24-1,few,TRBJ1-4,TGTGCCACCAGTGGACACGGAAACCCAAGAAAACTGTTTTTT,CATSGHGNPRKLFF
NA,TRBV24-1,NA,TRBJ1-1,TGTGCCAGCGAAGGGCCCACTGAAGCTTTCTTT,CASEGPTEAFF
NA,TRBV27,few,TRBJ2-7,TGTGCCAGCAGTTTAACTCCGGGTTCCCACGAGCAGTACTTC,CASSLTPGSHEQYF
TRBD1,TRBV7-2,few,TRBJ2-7,TGTGCCAGCAGCTTAGCGAAGGGACAGGGGTCCTACGAGCAGTACTTC,CASSLAKGQGSYEQYF
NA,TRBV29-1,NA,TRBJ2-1,TGCAGCGTTGACGGGGGGCGTGGCGATGAGCAGTTCTTC,CSVDGGRGDEQFF
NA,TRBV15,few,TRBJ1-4,TGTGCCACCAGCAGTCCCTTTGGGGACAATAATGAAAAACTGTTTTTT,CATSSPFGDNNEKLFF
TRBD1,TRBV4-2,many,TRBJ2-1,TGTGCCAGCAGCCAAGTAAATAAAGGGGGCGCAGATGAGCAGTTCTTC,CASSQVNKGGADEQFF
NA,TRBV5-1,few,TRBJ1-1,TGCGCCAGCAGCCAATCCCGGGGGTACACTGAAGCTTTCTTT,CASSQSRGYTEAFF
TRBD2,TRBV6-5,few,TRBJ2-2,TGTGCCAGCAGTTACTCCAACCCTAGCGGGGGCCCTACCGGGGAGCTGTTTTTT,CASSYSNPSGGPTGELFF
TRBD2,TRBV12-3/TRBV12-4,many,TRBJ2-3,TGTGCCAGCAGTTCGACTAGCGGACTCACAGATACGCAGTATTTT,CASSSTSGLTDTQYF